Below, 27 T cell receptor beta chains from the same sample are listed, as sequenced in a study of CXCR3-negative and CXCR3-positive naive CD8 T cells. Study results and caveats: TRB CDR3s of CXCR3-positive naive cells were more hydrophobic than those of CXCR3-negative naive cells.

What these receptors recognize is not known. It was by 5' RACE with UMI labels that the TRB cDNA libraries were prepared. TCRdb reanalyzed the 5' RACE reads, giving one entry per CDR3 protein sequence and no DNA. The sample data list 130,000 to 150,000 distinct CDR3 sequences. Sequencing was carried out using naive CXCR3+ CD8+ T cells from blood. The subset here: CD45RO-CCR7+CD27+CD95- naive CD8+ T cells expressing CXCR3 (TNR3+). The receptor set was obtained from a human donor in good health. Some clones in this sample may be carry-over from other donors' samples.

V gene TRBV14 combines with J gene TRBJ2-7; without DNA, the TCRdb call of TRBD2 cannot be checked. CDR1 SGHDN and CDR2 FVKESK come from the germline V gene. This CDR3 contains 15 residues. The CDR3 protein is CASSQSSGSGYEQYF.

This rearrangement joins TRBV20-1 to TRBJ2-1; TCRdb's D gene call, TRBD2, goes unchecked for lack of DNA. There are 12 residues in the CDR3. In germline, CDR1 is DFQATT, CDR2 SNEGSKA (reference sequence). This CDR3 is CSARDQGYEQFF.

V is TRBV29-1 and J is TRBJ2-7; TCRdb selects TRBD2, and the lack of DNA leaves this call unchecked. The CDR3 loop spans 13 amino acids. Germline V CDR1 and CDR2: SQVTM, ANQGSEA. The chain's CDR3 is CSVGPAGHYEQYF.

This sequence joins TRBV14 and TRBJ1-3. The CDR3 covers 13 residues. Germline loops: CDR1 SGHDN, CDR2 FVKESK. CDR3 sequence reads: CASSLGIGNTIYF.

This chain connects TRBV7-9 to TRBJ1-3. The CDR3 length is 15 residues. Germline lookup yields CDR1 SEHNR and CDR2 FQNEAQ (reference sequence). The CDR3 loop is CASSAWTVEGDTIYF.

The J gene is TRBJ2-2, the V gene TRBV7-2; TCRdb designates TRBD1, a call that cannot be tested without DNA. The CDR3 covers 16 residues. Germline V gene lookup returns CDR1 SGHTA and CDR2 FQGNSA. The CDR3 protein is CASSFYRDANTGELFF. Variable domain in full (rest from reference TRBV7-2 and TRBJ2-2): GAGVSQSPSNKVTEKGKDVELRCDPISGHTALYWYRQSLGQGLEFLIYFQGNSAPDKSGLPSDRFSAERTGGSVSTLTIQRTQQEDSAVYLCASSFYRDANTGELFFGEGSRLTVL.

CDR3 amino acids: CASSTQKGYPRAKNIQYF. The chain uses TRBV7-9 and TRBJ2-4; TCRdb's D gene call, TRBD1, goes unchecked for lack of DNA. This CDR3 region has 18 residues. Per the germline V gene, CDR1 is SEHNR and CDR2 is FQNEAQ (reference sequence).

The genes are TRBV29-1 and TRBJ1-2; TCRdb designates TRBD1, a call that cannot be tested without DNA. Germline CDR1 SQVTM, CDR2 ANQGSEA. CDR3 length equals 11 residues. CDR3 region: CSVPRAYGYTF.

The rearrangement links TRBV29-1 to TRBJ2-3; the D call from TCRdb, TRBD1, cannot be confirmed without DNA. The V gene's germline CDR1 is SQVTM and CDR2 ANQGSEA. This CDR3 is 13 amino acids long. CDR3 protein: CSVVPGIEDMQYF.

The chain carries TRBV4-3 and TRBJ2-2. Germline CDR1 LGHNA, CDR2 YSLEER. CDR3 size: 14 residues. CDR3: CASSQVDKTGELFF.

CDR3 sequence: CASSQVGTTLYSNTGELFF. The V and J genes are TRBV4-1 and TRBJ2-2; with no DNA, the TCRdb D assignment of TRBD1 cannot be verified. The germline gives CDR1 MGHRA, CDR2 YSYEKL. The CDR3 has 19 residues.

The V call is TRBV19, the J call TRBJ2-1; no DNA is available, so the TRBD2 call from TCRdb remains unchecked. CDR3 size: 15 residues. Germline CDR1 LNHDA, CDR2 SQIVND (reference sequence). This CDR3 is CASRTQPPLDNEQFF.

The V call is TRBV29-1, the J call TRBJ2-7; the TCRdb D gene call, TRBD1, has no DNA to confirm it. The CDR3 has 13 residues. CDR1 is SQVTM, CDR2 ANQGSEA, per germline. The CDR3 sequence: CSVVQGATYEQYF.

The chain uses TRBV2 and TRBJ2-7; TCRdb's assignment of TRBD2 cannot be checked, as there is no DNA. The CDR3 totals 14 residues. CDR1 and CDR2 (germline): SNHLY, FYNNEI. CDR3 protein: CASSEGLGGYEQYF.

The genes are TRBV7-6 and TRBJ2-7; with no DNA, the TCRdb D assignment of TRBD2 cannot be verified. The CDR3 extends over 17 amino acids. Germline CDR1 is SGHVS and CDR2 is FNYEAQ. CDR3 region: CASSFFRGRGEKYEQYF. Filled out from reference TRBV7-6 and TRBJ2-7, the complete variable domain reads GAGVSQSPRYKVTKRGQDVALRCDPISGHVSLYWYRQALGQGPEFLTYFNYEAQQDKSGLPNDRFSAERPEGSISTLTIQRTEQRDSAMYRCASSFFRGRGEKYEQYFGPGTRLTVT.

The chain carries TRBV7-6 and TRBJ1-2. Looked up from germline, CDR1 is SGHVS and CDR2 is FNYEAQ. The CDR3 spans 13 residues. Here the CDR3 reads CASSVDLRLGYTF.

The rearrangement links TRBV7-2 to TRBJ2-3. Germline CDR1 is SGHTA and CDR2 is FQGNSA. The CDR3 consists of 14 residues. The CDR3 protein is CASSPPTGTDTQYF. Together with reference TRBV7-2 and TRBJ2-3, the CDR3 gives the full variable domain: GAGVSQSPSNKVTEKGKDVELRCDPISGHTALYWYRQSLGQGLEFLIYFQGNSAPDKSGLPSDRFSAERTGGSVSTLTIQRTQQEDSAVYLCASSPPTGTDTQYFGPGTRLTVL.

The J gene is TRBJ2-3, the V gene TRBV21-1. TRBV21-1 is a listed pseudogene. CDR3 length: 16 residues. This chain's CDR3 is CASSKEEDPQSDTQYF.

Measured by frequency, this clonotype is medium-sized (0.01 to 0.1%). This sequence joins TRBV29-1 and TRBJ2-1. Germline V lookup: CDR1 SQVTM, CDR2 ANQGSEA. The CDR3 extends over 13 amino acids. The CDR3 protein is CSVVPENYNEQFF.

This rearrangement joins TRBV9 to TRBJ2-1. The CDR3 is 13 amino acids. Germline CDR1 and CDR2: SGDLS and YYNGEE. This CDR3 reads CASSVERQHEQFF.

The genes are TRBV7-9 and TRBJ2-5. The CDR3 runs to 15 residues. CDR1 SEHNR and CDR2 FQNEAQ come from the germline V gene (reference sequence). This chain's CDR3 is CASSSIQLIQETQYF.

The CDR3 loop is CAWSMGVPEAFF. V is TRBV30 and J is TRBJ1-1; the D call from TCRdb, TRBD1, cannot be confirmed without DNA. CDR3 length: 12 residues. CDR1 is GTSNPN, CDR2 SVGIG, per germline (reference sequence).

The chain's CDR3 is CSVPTGPTGELFF. The J gene is TRBJ2-2, the V gene TRBV29-1; TCRdb gives TRBD1 as the D gene, but with no DNA this cannot be confirmed. The CDR3 loop spans 13 amino acids. Germline V gives CDR1 SQVTM, CDR2 ANQGSEA.

This chain joins TRBV28 and TRBJ2-7; absent DNA, TCRdb's TRBD2 call cannot be checked. Looked up from germline, CDR1 is MDHEN and CDR2 is SYDVKM. The CDR3 spans 14 residues. The CDR3 spells CASSSRLASYEQYF.

J is TRBJ2-7 and V is TRBV29-1. This CDR3 contains 13 residues. Germline CDR1 reads SQVTM; CDR2 reads ANQGSEA. CDR3: CSVGGGGSYEQYF.

The V gene is TRBV20-1, the J gene TRBJ2-1. The germline V gene encodes CDR1 DFQATT and CDR2 SNEGSKA (reference sequence). This CDR3 is built from 12 residues. This CDR3 reads CSARDVPNEQFF.

This chain connects TRBV6-1 to TRBJ2-1. The germline V gene has CDR1 MNHNS and CDR2 SASEGT. This CDR3 spans 12 amino acids. The CDR3 loop reads CATWAVYNEQFF.